Presented here are 27 T cell receptor beta chains from one specimen sequenced in a study of cytomegalovirus exposure and HLA in healthy donors (dated by TCRdb to about 2017). Library prep was done by the immunoSEQ multiplex PCR assay. This is the immuneACCESS table as TCRdb keeps it, with only in-frame sequences that have V and J called. A part of the clones is gone; compared with another copy, unresolved V genes explain less than half, and the rest is unexplained. The table for this sample lists 150,000 to 200,000 clones; about 90% of them were counted only once. Around 3.1% of the sample is held by the ten biggest clonotypes. Sequencing was performed on PBMCs. The origin of the receptors is a young woman in good health and CMV-seropositive.

The chain is built from TRBV11-3 and TRBJ2-1, with 11 bases matching TRBD2. CDR1 and CDR2 from the germline V gene are SGHNT and YENEEA. V was pared by 5 bases and J by 5 bases, with 5 bases of the junction left unmatched. The CDR3 has 15 residues. The DNA for the CDR3 is TGTGCCAGCAGCCCCGGGACTAGCGGTAACAATGAGCAGTTCTTC. It is translated as CASSPGTSGNNEQFF.

This chain joins TRBV28 and TRBJ2-7, with 9 nucleotides matching TRBD2. The V gene end was trimmed by 4 bases and the J gene end by 6 bases; junction bases not matched to a gene: 13. The CDR3 is made up of 16 amino acids. Germline V gene lookup returns CDR1 MDHEN and CDR2 SYDVKM. This chain's CDR3 is CASSSLVSGRIGEQYF. Here the CDR3 DNA reads TGTGCCAGCAGTTCGCTCGTAAGCGGGAGGATCGGCGAGCAGTACTTC. The whole variable domain, filled in from reference TRBV28 and TRBJ2-7, reads DVKVTQSSRYLVKRTGEKVFLECVQDMDHENMFWYRQDPGLGLRLIYFSYDVKMKEKGDIPEGYSVSREKKERFSLILESASTNQTSMYLCASSSLVSGRIGEQYFGPGTRLTVT.

The V and J genes are TRBV9 and TRBJ2-5, with 12 bases matching TRBD2. The germline V gene has CDR1 SGDLS and CDR2 YYNGEE. This CDR3 contains 16 residues. Trimming at V came to 6 bases and at J to 5 bases, leaving 11 bases not matched to a gene. For the CDR3, the DNA is TGTGCCAGCATACCGGAGCCTAGCGGGAGGGTGGAGACCCAGTACTTC. This translates into CASIPEPSGRVETQYF.

The rearrangement uses TRBV9 and TRBJ2-5; D unclear. From germline, CDR1 is SGDLS and CDR2 YYNGEE. Trimming left V 3 bases short and J 1 base short, with 4 bases between. The CDR3 length is 12 residues. This CDR3 is CASSDIQETQYF. The CDR3 coding sequence is TGTGCCAGCAGCGATATCCAAGAGACCCAGTACTTC.

The chain has TRBV7-9 and TRBJ1-2, with a weak D call TRBD1 (5 bases). V was pared by 5 bases and J by 4 bases, with 23 bases between. The CDR3 length is 17 residues. CDR1 SEHNR and CDR2 FQNEAQ come from the germline V gene (reference sequence). The CDR3 nucleotides are TGTGCCAGCAGCGTCAGTGGCGCAGGGAAAAGAGTCTATGGCTACACCTTC. Amino acid sequence: CASSVSGAGKRVYGYTF. The variable domain in full, with the rest retrieved from reference TRBV7-9 and TRBJ1-2, is DTGVSQNPRHKITKRGQNVTFRCDPISEHNRLYWYRQTLGQGPEFLTYFQNEAQLEKSRLLSDRFSAERPKGSFSTLEIQRTEQGDSAMYLCASSVSGAGKRVYGYTFGSGTRLTVV.

This sequence joins TRBV5-1 and TRBJ2-5; no definite D call. Germline CDR1 is SGHRS and CDR2 is YFSETQ. Trimming pared 4 bases from V and 7 bases from J, leaving 5 bases between. The CDR3 runs to 10 residues. DNA for the CDR3: TGCGCCAGCAGCGGCCGGACCCAGTACTTC. It translates to CASSGRTQYF.

The chain is built from TRBV15 and TRBJ2-6; the D gene is possibly TRBD1 (5 bases). The V gene's germline CDR1 is LNHNV and CDR2 YYDKDF (reference sequence). V gave up 5 bases and J gave up 2 bases, with 16 bases separating them. This CDR3 is built from 17 residues. The CDR3 loop reads CATSEGVTKPGANVLTF. The CDR3 nucleotides are TGTGCCACCAGCGAAGGGGTAACAAAGCCTGGGGCCAACGTCCTGACTTTC.

The chain employs TRBV5-4 and TRBJ2-2; 9 bases align to TRBD2. Germline lookup yields CDR1 SGHNT and CDR2 YYREEE (reference sequence). V dropped 5 bases and J dropped 0; count of bases not matched to a gene: 14. The CDR3 totals 19 residues. CDR3 nucleotides: TGTGCCAGCAGTCGGGCCGCTAGCGGGGACCCCGCGAACACCGGGGAGCTGTTTTTT. Protein: CASSRAASGDPANTGELFF. The variable domain in full, with the rest retrieved from reference TRBV5-4 and TRBJ2-2, is ETGVTQSPTHLIKTRGQQVTLRCSSQSGHNTVSWYQQALGQGPQFIFQYYREEENGRGNFPPRFSGLQFPNYSSELNVNALELDDSALYLCASSRAASGDPANTGELFFGEGSRLTVL.

The chain carries TRBV7-9 and TRBJ1-2; possible D gene TRBD1, 6 bases. The V end was cut by 4 bases, the J end by 2 bases, with 14 bases between. Germline-derived CDR1 and CDR2 are SEHNR and FQNEAQ (reference sequence). The CDR3 has 15 amino acids. CDR3 in DNA: TGTGCCAGCAGCTCCTTCAAACAGGGCAACTATGGCTACACCTTC. It encodes CASSSFKQGNYGYTF.

This clone was detected only a few times. The DNA for the CDR3 is TGTGCCAGCAGCGGAAAAGTGGACAGCCCGAACACCGGGGAGCTGTTTTTT. Its protein product is CASSGKVDSPNTGELFF. This rearrangement joins TRBV9 to TRBJ2-2; tentatively, D is TRBD1 (6 bases). CDR3 length: 17 amino acids. Germline V gene data show CDR1 as SGDLS and CDR2 as YYNGEE. V was trimmed by 3 bases and J by 0 bases, leaving 15 bases between them.

This rearrangement joins TRBV2 to TRBJ2-3, with 10 bases matching TRBD2. Germline V gene lookup returns CDR1 SNHLY and CDR2 FYNNEI. Germline trimming cut 6 bases from V and 4 bases from J; bases unmatched to any gene: 16. The CDR3 consists of 18 residues. CDR3 sequence: CASRNLAGAHPSPDTQYF. CDR3 bases: TGTGCCAGCAGAAATCTAGCGGGGGCTCACCCCAGCCCAGATACGCAGTATTTT.

This chain connects TRBV2 to TRBJ2-3, with 7 bases that match TRBD2. The CDR3 length is 16 residues. Looked up from germline, CDR1 is SNHLY and CDR2 is FYNNEI. Trimming cost V 8 bases and J 4 bases; bases outside gene matches: 15. As DNA, the CDR3 is TGTGCCAGCTTCCCATGGGCGGGGGACGTCTCAGATACGCAGTATTTT. Translating it yields CASFPWAGDVSDTQYF.

This clone was seen just once. The gene calls are TRBV13 and TRBJ2-3; D not resolved. The CDR3 has 16 amino acids. The germline V gene encodes CDR1 PRHDT and CDR2 FYEKMQ (reference sequence). V lost 5 bases, J lost 4 bases, and 19 bases lay in between. The CDR3 DNA follows: TGTGCCAGCAGCGTCCGACTTCAAACCCTAGCAGATACGCAGTATTTT. It is translated as CASSVRLQTLADTQYF.

Comment on this clone: The sample holds other DNA sequences that translate to the same CDR3. This rearrangement joins TRBV7-9 to TRBJ1-2; possibly TRBD1 for D (5 bases). Per the germline V gene, CDR1 is SEHNR and CDR2 is FQNEAQ (reference sequence). This CDR3 comprises 12 residues. Trimming left V 5 bases short and J 4 bases short, with 8 bases between. The CDR3 protein is CASSRDSYGYTF. The CDR3 nucleotides are TGTGCCAGCAGCCGCGACAGCTATGGCTACACCTTC.

The chain combines TRBV19 with TRBJ2-7; tentative D call: TRBD2 (6 bases). V was clipped by 6 bases and J by 2 bases, with 14 bases between them. The germline V gene encodes CDR1 LNHDA and CDR2 SQIVND (reference sequence). The CDR3 is 14 amino acids. CDR3 protein: CASRGRDPTYEQYF. CDR3 in DNA: TGTGCCAGTAGAGGGCGGGACCCAACCTACGAGCAGTACTTC. Full variable domain (missing parts from reference TRBV19 and TRBJ2-7): DGGITQSPKYLFRKEGQNVTLSCEQNLNHDAMYWYRQDPGQGLRLIYYSQIVNDFQKGDIAEGYSVSREKKESFPLTVTSAQKNPTAFYLCASRGRDPTYEQYFGPGTRLTVT.

The chain couples TRBV7-6 to TRBJ2-2, with 14 bases matching TRBD2. V lost 1 base to trimming and J lost 0 bases; unmatched junction nucleotides: 1. The CDR3 loop spans 18 amino acids. Per the germline V gene, CDR1 is SGHVS and CDR2 is FNYEAQ. The CDR3 protein is CASSLVTSGGANTGELFF. CDR3 coding DNA: TGTGCCAGCAGCTTAGTGACTAGCGGGGGGGCGAACACCGGGGAGCTGTTTTTT.

This clone has only one observation. V and J are TRBV10-3 and TRBJ1-2, with 7 bases fitting TRBD1. CDR1 ENHRY and CDR2 SYGVKD come from the germline V gene. CDR3 length: 16 residues. V lost 10 bases to trimming and J lost 3 bases; unmatched junction nucleotides: 17. CDR3 amino acids: CATRPGGQGVDYGYTF. The CDR3 DNA sequence: TGTGCCACGCGGCCCGGCGGGCAGGGGGTAGACTATGGCTACACCTTC.

The genes are TRBV25-1 and TRBJ1-2; 7 positions agree with TRBD1. V was clipped by 2 bases and J by 2 bases; unmatched bases: 8. Germline CDR1 reads MGHDK; CDR2 reads SYGVNS. The CDR3 totals 16 residues. The CDR3, as DNA: TGTGCCAGCAGTGAAGCTCATAGGGGGCAAAACTATGGCTACACCTTC. Protein product: CASSEAHRGQNYGYTF.

The chain has TRBV7-9 and TRBJ2-5; 8 bases line up with TRBD1. V shed 3 bases and J 7 bases; nucleotides not matched to a gene: 22. CDR1 and CDR2 (germline): SEHNR, FQNEAQ (reference sequence). This CDR3 spans 19 amino acids. The CDR3: CASSLTGDLIGLLSGTQYF. DNA for the CDR3: TGTGCCAGCAGCTTGACAGGGGATCTAATCGGCCTACTAAGCGGGACCCAGTACTTC.

The gene calls are TRBV5-1 and TRBJ2-5; 8 bases are shared with TRBD2. V lost 4 bases and J lost 4; bases outside the gene matches: 12. The CDR3 has 16 residues. Germline CDR1 and CDR2: SGHRS and YFSETQ. CDR3 in amino acids: CASSPGGAGFLETQYF. The CDR3, as DNA: TGCGCCAGCAGCCCGGGGGGGGCCGGGTTTTTAGAGACCCAGTACTTC.

With respect to this clone: The sample has other DNA sequences that encode this CDR3 too. The rearrangement joins TRBV6-5 to TRBJ2-5; 8 bases are shared with TRBD1. J gave up 4 bases and V 3 bases, and 7 bases lay outside the gene matches. The V gene's germline CDR1 is MNHEY and CDR2 SVGAGI. This CDR3 is 15 amino acids long. CDR3 in DNA: TGTGCCAGCAGTTATTCCCAGGGGGCAGGAGAGACCCAGTACTTC. This translates into CASSYSQGAGETQYF.

The chain recombines TRBV5-1 with TRBJ2-7; 9 nucleotides match TRBD2. Germline CDR1 reads SGHRS; CDR2 reads YFSETQ. The CDR3 runs 17 residues. Trimming took 0 bases from V and 3 from J; bases not matched to a gene: 10. The CDR3 loop reads CASSLASRASGIYEQYF. CDR3 nucleotide sequence: TGCGCCAGCAGCTTGGCGTCCAGGGCTAGCGGGATCTACGAGCAGTACTTC.

This chain connects TRBV18 to TRBJ1-5, with a weak D call TRBD1 (6 bases). CDR1 and CDR2 from the germline V gene are KGHSH and LQKENI. The V end lost 3 bases, the J end lost 4 bases, and 13 bases lay between the germline ends. The CDR3 consists of 15 residues. The CDR3 loop reads CASSPSGGANQPQHF. CDR3 coding DNA: TGTGCCAGCTCACCGTCCGGGGGGGCAAATCAGCCCCAGCATTTT.

The chain recombines TRBV19 with TRBJ1-5; 7 positions agree with TRBD1. The CDR3 consists of 17 residues. V shed 3 bases, J shed 0 bases, and the junction held 8 bases outside the gene matches. Germline loops: CDR1 LNHDA, CDR2 SQIVND (reference sequence). CDR3 amino acids: CASSMRGQTYSNQPQHF. The CDR3, as DNA: TGTGCCAGTAGTATGAGGGGACAGACTTATAGCAATCAGCCCCAGCATTTT.

The rearrangement joins TRBV27 to TRBJ2-1; 11 bases align to TRBD2. V was pared by 5 bases and J by 4 bases, with 4 bases of the junction left unmatched. There are 15 residues in the CDR3. Germline CDR1 reads MNHEY; CDR2 reads SMNVEV (reference sequence). DNA for the CDR3: TGTGCCAGCAGTCCTAGCGGGGGGAAATACAATGAGCAGTTCTTC. Translating it yields CASSPSGGKYNEQFF.

The J gene is TRBJ1-2, the V gene TRBV6-1, with 7 bases matching TRBD1. The CDR3 is made up of 14 amino acids. The V segment lost 8 bases and the J segment 5 bases; nucleotides outside the gene matches: 11. Germline V lookup: CDR1 MNHNS, CDR2 SASEGT. In nucleotides, the CDR3 is TGTGCCAGCGTAAGAGGGGGCGAAGGGTATGGCTACACCTTC. As protein: CASVRGGEGYGYTF.

The chain has TRBV7-2 and TRBJ1-1; 9 nucleotides line up with TRBD1. The CDR3 spans 15 residues. V was clipped by 5 bases and J by 5 bases; unmatched bases: 9. From germline, CDR1 is SGHTA and CDR2 FQGNSA. The CDR3 region has the DNA TGTGCCAGCAGCCCCCTAACAGGGGGCTGGACTGAAGCTTTCTTT. It is translated as CASSPLTGGWTEAFF.